This T cell receptor beta chain is from a study of spatial heterogeneity in lung cancer. On the study more broadly: Alpha-chain sequences were consistently detected less often than beta-chain sequences. Averaged across combinations, each unique TCR and UMI pairing appeared more than ten times in raw reads, which were uncorrected.

TCRdb processed the 5' RACE reads anew with MiXCR; each CDR3 protein has one entry. The top ten clones hold 3.1% of a sample with under 4,000 distinct CDR3 sequences, around 50% of them seen once. As concerns this clonotype: For a library built for alpha chains, this beta chain is a stray read; little rests on its size.

CDR3 size: 12 residues. V lost 5 bases to trimming and J lost 7 bases, with 9 bases between them. Germline-derived CDR1 and CDR2 are MNHEY and SVGEGT. Time point of the sample: blood at routine non-recurrence follow-up after resection. The chain links TRBV6-2 or TRBV6-3 to TRBJ2-1, with D unresolved. Sequenced material: PBMCs, taken at follow-up. The receptor was isolated from a male donor with early-stage non-small cell lung cancer. The DNA of the CDR3 is TGTGCCAGCAGTAGCTACCCGAATGAGCAGTTCTTC. Protein product: CASSSYPNEQFF.